The sample holds a few counts of the clone carrying this T cell receptor (beta chain). The antigen is not known. These data originate in a study of T-cell memory formation after mild COVID-19. Overall study: TCR clusters were mostly donor specific. Points from the study as a whole: Cross-reactive memory appears to have joined, as suggested by some responding clones showing up in pre-infection memory. Whether second-wave clones peaking at day 37 were SARS-CoV-2 specific went unconfirmed.

The germline V gene has CDR1 SEHNR and CDR2 FQNEAQ (reference sequence). The V gene lost 5 bases and the J gene lost 1 base, with 13 bases spanning the gap. The CDR3 covers 15 residues. Barcoded TCR alpha and TCR beta cDNA libraries with UMIs came from 5'RACE using constant-segment primers. TCRdb ran MiXCR on the 5' RACE reads and lists one entry per CDR3 protein. The data show 84,000 or so distinct CDR3 sequences, about 15% seen once. This receptor was obtained from an adult woman who had mild COVID-19 (a few samples of this study predate the infection). Cell type and time point are not known. The sequencing input was PBMCs or a T cell subset sorted from them (not recorded which). The chain recombines TRBV7-9 with TRBJ2-3; D call uncertain. The CDR3 DNA reads as TGTGCCAGCAGCCCGTCGAATGATGGCACAGATACGCAGTATTTT. Protein: CASSPSNDGTDTQYF.